Listed below are T cell receptor beta chains from one sample, sequenced in a study of blood T cell repertoires in COVID-19. Profiling relied on immunoSEQ multiplex PCR, and the TCRdb table lists in-frame clones only, not all of them. The sample has 45,000 to 50,000 clones; approximately 83% are singletons. Specimen: peripheral blood. The receptors stem from an elderly man in a cohort sampled during active COVID-19. CDR3s include the opening cysteine and the closing phenylalanine or tryptophan. D genes are given only for firm matches. Clone size is given for some rows only: seen once, a few or many times, or a class if the clone is expanded.

size	D	J	V	CDR3	DNA
once	.	TRBJ2-3	TRBV7-2	CASSFTSGVADTQYF	TGTGCCAGCAGCTTTACTAGTGGGGTGGCAGATACGCAGTATTTT
.	.	TRBJ1-1	TRBV9	CASSVDSLNTEAFF	TGTGCCAGCAGCGTTGACAGCTTGAACACTGAAGCTTTCTTT
.	.	TRBJ2-7	TRBV4-3	CASSQFQGRTYEQYF	TGCGCCAGCAGCCAATTCCAGGGAAGGACCTACGAGCAGTACTTC
.	.	TRBJ2-7	TRBV7-9	CASSLVGQNYEQYF	TGTGCCAGCAGCTTAGTTGGACAGAACTACGAGCAGTACTTC
.	.	TRBJ1-5	TRBV10-2	CASSEGTGPSNQPQHF	TGCGCCAGCAGTGAGGGCACAGGGCCTAGCAATCAGCCCCAGCATTTT
few	.	TRBJ1-3	TRBV27	CASAGPLSGNTIYF	TGTGCCAGCGCGGGACCGCTCTCTGGAAACACCATATATTTT
.	.	TRBJ1-4	TRBV6-1	CASSEAGGGRKVLSEKLFF	TGTGCCAGCAGTGAAGCAGGGGGAGGGAGGAAGGTTCTGTCGGAAAAACTGTTTTTT
.	TRBD1	TRBJ1-3	TRBV9	CASSVSLRTGTGNTIYF	TGTGCCAGCAGCGTAAGTCTCCGGACAGGGACTGGAAACACCATATATTTT
.	.	TRBJ2-1	TRBV5-4	CASSLQTGEQFF	TGTGCCAGCAGCTTGCAGACAGGTGAGCAGTTCTTC
.	.	TRBJ1-5	TRBV14	CASSQDPTPSYSNQPQHF	TGTGCCAGCAGCCAAGATCCGACACCGAGCTATAGCAATCAGCCCCAGCATTTT
.	TRBD1	TRBJ1-2	TRBV7-2	CASSPKGQSYGYTF	TGTGCCAGCAGCCCCAAGGGACAGAGCTATGGCTACACCTTC
.	TRBD2	TRBJ2-1	TRBV5-1	CASAGASGRGDEQFF	TGCGCCAGCGCCGGGGCTAGCGGGAGAGGTGATGAGCAGTTCTTC
.	TRBD1	TRBJ2-7	TRBV27	CASRPGTGAYEQYF	TGTGCCAGCAGGCCCGGGACAGGAGCTTACGAGCAGTACTTC
.	.	TRBJ1-6	TRBV7-8	CASSLVRQGNSPLHF	TGTGCCAGCAGCTTAGTAAGGCAGGGAAATTCACCCCTCCACTTT
.	TRBD1	TRBJ1-6	TRBV10-2	CASTYRGNSPLHF	TGCGCCAGCACGTACAGGGGAAATTCACCCCTCCACTTT
.	TRBD1	TRBJ2-7	TRBV28	CASSYRGNRGVEQYF	TGTGCCAGCAGCTACAGGGGAAACAGGGGCGTCGAGCAGTACTTC
once	TRBD2	TRBJ2-1	TRBV6-5	CASSQREGGNEQFF	TGTGCCAGCAGTCAGCGGGAGGGGGGCAATGAGCAGTTCTTC
.	.	TRBJ1-3	TRBV5-6	CASSLVRGVGNTIYF	TGTGCCAGCAGCTTGGTTCGGGGGGTCGGAAACACCATATATTTT
.	.	TRBJ2-5	TRBV12-3/TRBV12-4	CASRFSRVETQYF	TGTGCCAGCAGGTTCTCTCGGGTAGAGACCCAGTACTTC
.	TRBD2	TRBJ2-7	TRBV9	CASSVAAGGYEQYF	TGTGCCAGCAGCGTAGCCGCGGGAGGGTACGAGCAGTACTTC
.	TRBD2	TRBJ2-3	TRBV19	CASSIRAGTSAHVGQYF	TGTGCCAGTAGTATCCGCGCCGGGACTAGCGCCCATGTCGGGCAGTATTTT
.	.	TRBJ1-3	TRBV3-1/TRBV3-2	CASSSSSEVGVGNTIYF	TGTGCCAGCAGCTCCTCCAGCGAAGTAGGGGTTGGAAACACCATATATTTT
.	TRBD1	TRBJ1-5	TRBV19	CASSTTGVQPQHF	TGTGCCAGTAGTACCACAGGGGTTCAGCCCCAGCATTTT
.	TRBD2	TRBJ2-2	TRBV2	CASSVTRAGATTGELFF	TGTGCCAGCAGTGTCACGAGGGCGGGAGCGACCACCGGGGAGCTGTTTTTT
.	TRBD1	TRBJ2-7	TRBV28	CASSPGQVGSYEQYF	TGTGCCAGCAGCCCTGGACAGGTGGGGTCCTACGAGCAGTACTTC
.	.	TRBJ1-2	TRBV4-3	CASSQASRTPLGYTF	TGCGCCAGCAGCCAAGCGTCTAGGACACCGCTTGGCTACACCTTC
.	.	TRBJ1-2	TRBV9	CASSGGTPSFGYGYTF	TGTGCCAGCAGCGGGGGGACACCTAGTTTCGGCTATGGCTACACCTTC
.	.	TRBJ2-1	TRBV4-1	CASSQGLGTSYNEQFF	TGCGCCAGCAGCCAAGGACTAGGGACCTCCTACAATGAGCAGTTCTTC
.	.	TRBJ2-1	TRBV11-2	CASSTNRDYNEQFF	TGTGCCAGCAGCACTAACAGGGATTACAATGAGCAGTTCTTC
.	TRBD1	TRBJ2-5	TRBV5-1	CASSKGQGQETQYF	TGCGCCAGCAGCAAGGGACAGGGACAAGAGACCCAGTACTTC
.	TRBD1	TRBJ2-2	TRBV6-6	CASSRGSTGKVTGELFF	TGTGCCAGCAGTCGGGGTTCGACAGGGAAGGTCACCGGGGAGCTGTTTTTT
.	.	TRBJ2-7	TRBV28	CASSKSVAYEQYF	TGTGCCAGCAGTAAATCGGTTGCCTACGAGCAGTACTTC
.	TRBD1	TRBJ1-4	TRBV28	CASSFIMGQGATNEKLFF	TGTGCCAGCAGTTTCATCATGGGTCAGGGGGCAACTAATGAAAAACTGTTTTTT
.	.	TRBJ1-1	TRBV5-1	CASSLGRVAFF	TGCGCCAGCAGCTTGGGCAGGGTTGCTTTCTTT
.	TRBD2	TRBJ2-1	TRBV24-1	CATSDRGPRTSDNEQFF	TGTGCCACCAGTGATCGGGGACCCCGGACTAGCGACAATGAGCAGTTCTTC
.	TRBD1	TRBJ1-2	TRBV6-5	CASRMDRAFYGYTF	TGTGCCAGCAGGATGGACAGGGCTTTCTATGGCTACACCTTC
.	.	TRBJ2-1	TRBV18	CASSPMESPENEQFF	TGTGCCAGCTCACCAATGGAGAGCCCTGAGAATGAGCAGTTCTTC
.	.	TRBJ1-1	TRBV10-1	CASRRTSATEAFF	TGCGCCAGCAGGCGGACAAGTGCGACTGAAGCTTTCTTT
.	TRBD2	TRBJ2-2	TRBV5-1	CASSLETSGNTGELFF	TGCGCCAGCAGCTTGGAAACTAGCGGAAACACCGGGGAGCTGTTTTTT
.	TRBD1	TRBJ2-1	TRBV27	CASSLWDRVTNEQFF	TGTGCCAGCAGTTTATGGGACAGGGTTACGAATGAGCAGTTCTTC
few	TRBD1	TRBJ2-2	TRBV7-3	CASSPGGFGELFF	TGTGCCAGCAGCCCAGGGGGCTTCGGGGAGCTGTTTTTT
.	TRBD2	TRBJ2-7	TRBV2	CASSESSGGPYEQYF	TGTGCCAGCAGTGAAAGCTCGGGAGGGCCGTACGAGCAGTACTTC
few	TRBD1	TRBJ2-7	TRBV18	CASSPGQYEQYF	TGTGCCAGCTCACCGGGACAGTACGAGCAGTACTTC
.	TRBD2	TRBJ2-4	TRBV6-5	CASSPTSGRDIQYF	TGTGCCAGCTCACCGACTAGCGGGAGAGACATTCAGTACTTC
.	.	TRBJ2-7	TRBV7-2	CASSLSGGVLSYEQYF	TGTGCCAGCAGCTTATCAGGCGGGGTCCTCTCCTACGAGCAGTACTTC
.	.	TRBJ2-1	TRBV6-2/TRBV6-3	CASSALVGNEQFF	TGTGCCAGCAGCGCCCTAGTGGGCAATGAGCAGTTCTTC
.	TRBD2	TRBJ2-1	TRBV19	CASSPSGGAGNEQFF	TGTGCCAGTAGCCCTAGCGGGGGGGCCGGGAATGAGCAGTTCTTC
.	.	TRBJ1-3	TRBV19	CASSIGRFVSGNTIYF	TGTGCCAGTAGTATCGGGAGATTTGTCTCTGGAAACACCATATATTTT
.	.	TRBJ2-1	TRBV21-1	CASSKGDRPNEQFF	TGTGCCAGCAGCAAAGGGGACAGGCCCAATGAGCAGTTCTTC
.	.	TRBJ1-2	TRBV28	CASTPLDGGYGYTF	TGTGCCAGCACTCCCTTGGATGGGGGGTATGGCTACACCTTC
.	TRBD1	TRBJ1-5	TRBV4-1	CASSQDRGLTQHF	TGCGCCAGCAGCCAGGACAGGGGCCTGACCCAGCATTTT
.	.	TRBJ1-6	TRBV24-1	CATSDRRGSPLHF	TGTGCCACCAGTGATCGCAGGGGTTCGCCCCTCCACTTT
.	.	TRBJ1-4	TRBV28	CASRGTPEGLFF	TGTGCCAGCAGGGGGACACCCGAGGGCCTGTTTTTT
.	.	TRBJ1-1	TRBV5-1	CASSLNSLNTEAFF	TGCGCCAGCAGCTTGAACAGTTTGAACACTGAAGCTTTCTTT
.	.	TRBJ1-1	TRBV5-1	CASSFDFMNTEAFF	TGCGCCAGCAGCTTTGACTTCATGAACACTGAAGCTTTCTTT